This T cell receptor (beta chain) emerged from a study of Graves' ophthalmopathy and Graves' hyperthyroidism. Findings and caveats of the study: Between ophthalmopathy and stable hyperthyroidism, a 13-signature model drew a separation with 87.88% sensitivity and about 80% specificity.

The CDR3 has 15 amino acids. Germline V gene sequence: CDR1 SEHNR, CDR2 FQNEAQ (reference sequence). Trimming left V 1 base short and J 6 bases short, with 14 bases between. Details on this clonotype: The target antigen is unknown.

RNA transcripts were the source from which TCR beta CDR3 regions were amplified. First-round RT-PCR used HTBI primers; second-round multiplex PCR followed. TCRdb independently ran MiXCR on the multiplex PCR reads; one entry per CDR3 protein. Altogether roughly 600,000 distinct CDR3 sequences are present, about 35% being singletons, with the ten largest covering about 4.1%. The chain has TRBV7-9 and TRBJ2-3; no clear D gene. The sequence was collected from an adult man with Graves' hyperthyroidism. Material: peripheral blood or thyroid tissue (not recorded which). The CDR3 coding sequence is TGTGCCAGCAGCTTAGTCCCTGCGCAGGTGGATACGCAGTATTTT. Encoded protein: CASSLVPAQVDTQYF.